Each of the 8 T cell receptor beta chains below was sequenced from the same sample in a study of neurological immune-mediated disorders. TCRdb processed the 5' RACE reads anew with MiXCR; each CDR3 protein has one entry. The sample has tens of thousands of distinct CDR3 sequences, about 13% seen once; the top ten hold around 13%. The sequencing sample was made of PBMCs. The origin of the receptors is an older woman with HTLV-1-associated myelopathy (HAM/TSP).

This clonotype has ten or more counts. The CDR3 region has the DNA TGTGCCACCAGTGATTGGGGCGGACAAGAGACCCAGTACTTC. Protein product: CATSDWGGQETQYF. V is TRBV24-1 and J is TRBJ2-5, with D possibly matching TRBD1 (5 bases). The CDR3 loop spans 14 amino acids. CDR1 and CDR2 (germline): KGHDR, SFDVKD. Deletions cut 2 bases from V and 2 bases from J, with 8 bases between.

Only a few counts were recorded for this clonotype. V usage is TRBV11-2 and J usage is TRBJ2-7, with a weak D call TRBD1 (7 bases). Looked up from germline, CDR1 is SGHAT and CDR2 is FQNNGV. With 7 bases removed from V and 6 bases from J, the gap between germline ends came to 22 bases. The CDR3 spans 15 residues. The CDR3 protein is CASTQGGSGWREQYF. As DNA, the CDR3 is TGTGCCAGCACCCAGGGGGGTAGCGGTTGGCGCGAGCAGTACTTC.

This clonotype was counted many times. The chain combines TRBV5-1 with TRBJ2-5; D unclear. Trimming shortened V by 5 bases and J by 5 bases, and 7 bases separated the two germline ends. This CDR3 contains 11 residues. The germline V gene has CDR1 SGHRS and CDR2 YFSETQ. CDR3 DNA sequence: TGCGCCAGCAGAGATCCGGAGACCCAGTACTTC. It specifies CASRDPETQYF.

This clonotype was observed at least ten times. The chain has TRBV7-9 and TRBJ1-1; D remains ambiguous. The V gene lost 1 base and the J gene lost 2 bases, with 8 bases spanning the gap. The length of the CDR3 is 14 residues. From germline, CDR1 is SEHNR and CDR2 FQNEAQ (reference sequence). CDR3 coding DNA: TGTGCCAGCAGCTTAGAGCTCACAAACACTGAAGCTTTCTTT. Protein product: CASSLELTNTEAFF.

This clonotype was detected many times. The chain links TRBV20-1 to TRBJ2-3, with TRBD2 matching 7 bases. V trimming: 0 bases; J trimming: 8 bases; junction bases outside the gene matches: 5. Germline lookup yields CDR1 DFQATT and CDR2 SNEGSKA (reference sequence). The CDR3 is 13 residues long. In nucleotides, the CDR3 is TGCAGTGCTAGAGATATCGGGGGGAGTACGCAGTATTTT. This encodes CSARDIGGSTQYF.

This chain links TRBV11-2 with TRBJ2-6; D is tentatively TRBD1 or TRBD2 (5 bases each). There are 17 residues in the CDR3. The germline V gene encodes CDR1 SGHAT and CDR2 FQNNGV. V was shortened by 3 bases and J by 0 bases, with 12 bases between the two germline ends. This CDR3 reads CASSLGTSLSGANVLTF. The DNA for the CDR3 is TGTGCCAGCAGCTTGGGGACGTCCCTCTCTGGGGCCAACGTCCTGACTTTC.

This clonotype was observed at least ten times. The gene calls are TRBV19 and TRBJ1-2, with 8 nucleotides matching TRBD1. The junction had 9 bases not matched to a gene; V was cut back by 8 bases and J by 7 bases. The germline V gene encodes CDR1 LNHDA and CDR2 SQIVND (reference sequence). The CDR3 has 13 amino acids. The CDR3: CASSRQGTGGYTF. Here the CDR3 DNA reads TGTGCCAGTTCCCGACAGGGGACGGGTGGCTACACCTTC.

This clonotype was recorded at least ten times. The J gene is TRBJ1-5, the V gene TRBV20-1; weak D call: TRBD1 (6 bases). The V gene lost 1 base and the J gene lost 7 bases, with 14 bases spanning the gap. This CDR3 has 14 amino acids. The V gene's germline CDR1 is DFQATT and CDR2 SNEGSKA (reference sequence). CDR3 sequence (DNA): TGCAGTGCTAGAGTTACAGGGATGGGACAGCCCCAGCATTTT. Residues: CSARVTGMGQPQHF.